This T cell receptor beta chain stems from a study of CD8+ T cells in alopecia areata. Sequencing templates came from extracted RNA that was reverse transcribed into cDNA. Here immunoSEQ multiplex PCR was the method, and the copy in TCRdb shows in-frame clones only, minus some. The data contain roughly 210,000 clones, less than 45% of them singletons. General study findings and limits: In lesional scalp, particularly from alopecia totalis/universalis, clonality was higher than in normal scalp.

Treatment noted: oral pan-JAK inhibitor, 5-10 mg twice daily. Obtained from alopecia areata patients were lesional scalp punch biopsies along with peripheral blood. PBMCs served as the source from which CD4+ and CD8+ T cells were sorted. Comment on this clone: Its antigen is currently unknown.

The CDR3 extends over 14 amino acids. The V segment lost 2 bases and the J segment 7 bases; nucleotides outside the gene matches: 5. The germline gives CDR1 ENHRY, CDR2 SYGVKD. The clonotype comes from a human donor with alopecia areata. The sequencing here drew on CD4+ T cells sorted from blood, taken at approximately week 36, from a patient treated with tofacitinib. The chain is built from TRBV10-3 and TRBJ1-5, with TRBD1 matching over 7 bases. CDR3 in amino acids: CAISEGDRAQPQHF. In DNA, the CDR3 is TGTGCCATCAGTGAGGGCGACAGGGCACAGCCCCAGCATTTT.